The entry that follows covers one T cell receptor (beta chain) sequence. The antigen is undetermined. These data originate in a study of cytomegalovirus exposure and HLA in healthy donors. Study conclusions and caveats: Productive rates of about 90% or about 30% were seen for most TCR beta V segments in an earlier analysis. Sequencing likely produced, as an artifact, a cluster of highly shared sequence variants. Common viral pathogens seemed, in a later analysis, to connect with several of the most significant clusters. In presence/absence analyses, roughly uniform sequencing depth across donors was assumed.

PCR was performed using 60 Vbeta and 13 Jbeta primers. TCRdb's table, derived via immunoSEQ multiplex PCR, lists solely in-frame clones and lacks some. In the table there are over 55,000 clones, approximately 87% of which are singletons. The V end lost 4 bases, the J end lost 8 bases, and 9 bases lay between the germline ends. This CDR3 has 11 amino acids. The germline V gene has CDR1 SGHTS and CDR2 YDEGEE. The chain combines TRBV5-8 with TRBJ2-5, with D uncertain. This receptor was obtained from a man between 18 and 35 years old in good health and CMV-seronegative. The sequencing sample was made of PBMCs. The CDR3 loop is CASSPYPTQYF. The CDR3 coding sequence is TGTGCCAGCAGCCCCTACCCAACCCAGTACTTC. Looking up the rest from reference TRBV5-8 and TRBJ2-5 gives the full variable domain: EAGVTQSPTHLIKTRGQQATLRCSPISGHTSVYWYQQALGLGLQFLLWYDEGEERNRGNFPPRFSGRQFPNYSSELNVNALELEDSALYLCASSPYPTQYFGPGTRLLVL.